A single T cell receptor (beta chain) is shown here with its context. The source of the sample is a study of blood T cell repertoires in COVID-19. At the level of the study: Samples came from the United States, Italy and Spain, spanning acute and convalescent COVID-19. The cDNA or gDNA used as material had been derived from T cells, B-cell-depleted T cells, or PBMCs.

Original processing notes: Reference gene primer amplification gave estimated nucleated cell counts. TCRdb's copy holds only in-frame clones and misses some; the assay was immunoSEQ multiplex PCR. V, J and clone size were drawn from that table, and D and trimming were deduced from the DNA. In the table there are about 180,000 clones, 75% to 90% of which are singletons. The V gene end was trimmed by 8 bases and the J gene end by 0 bases; junction bases not matched to a gene: 8. Per germline, CDR1 MDHEN and CDR2 SYDVKM. The CDR3 spans 15 residues. The V call is TRBV28, the J call TRBJ2-7; 9 nucleotides agree with TRBD2. This TCR came from a man aged 55 to 70 with acute or convalescent COVID-19. Source material: peripheral blood. DNA for the CDR3: TGTGCCAGCTGTGATAGCGGGAGAAGCTCCTACGAGCAGTACTTC. The encoded protein is CASCDSGRSSYEQYF.